Presented here are 31 T cell receptor beta chains from one specimen sequenced in a study of blood T cells in healthy people across ages. The authors ran a second PCR of roughly 6 to 12 cycles using a sample-barcoded 5' primer and a J-beta primer mix. TCRdb passed the 5' RACE reads through MiXCR, listing each CDR3 protein once. Of around 2 million distinct CDR3 sequences listed, around 42% are singletons. Sequencing used blood. These receptors were collected from a human donor in good health.

On this clonotype itself: The germline gene is not matched at one end of the junction; a read error may be the cause. The chain combines TRBV20-1 with TRBJ1-4; TRBD1 is a possible D gene (5 bases). This CDR3 spans 16 amino acids. CDR1 DFQATT and CDR2 SNEGSKA come from the germline V gene (reference sequence). In DNA form, the CDR3 reads TGCAGTGCTAGCCTTAAGGCGGCAGGGAGGGATGAAAAACGGTTTTTT. It is translated as CSASLKAAGRDEKRFF.

This clonotype was counted ten times or more. The chain recombines TRBV7-9 with TRBJ2-7; 7 bases are shared with TRBD1. This CDR3 is built from 13 residues. CDR1 SEHNR and CDR2 FQNEAQ come from the germline V gene (reference sequence). The ends lost 5 bases at V and 3 bases at J; junction bases unmatched: 4. In nucleotides, the CDR3 is TGTGCCAGCAGCCAGGGACAGTTCTACGAGCAGTACTTC. It codes for CASSQGQFYEQYF. The variable domain in full, completed from reference TRBV7-9 and TRBJ2-7, reads DTGVSQNPRHKITKRGQNVTFRCDPISEHNRLYWYRQTLGQGPEFLTYFQNEAQLEKSRLLSDRFSAERPKGSFSTLEIQRTEQGDSAMYLCASSQGQFYEQYFGPGTRLTVT.

In DNA form, the CDR3 reads TGTGCCAGCAGTCGTCCCACGGCGGGGGGGCCCCACGAGCAGTACTTC. Amino acid sequence: CASSRPTAGGPHEQYF. V is TRBV6-6 and J is TRBJ2-7, with TRBD2 identical over 9 bases. Germline V gives CDR1 MNHNY, CDR2 SVGAGI (reference sequence). V shed 5 bases and J 5 bases; nucleotides not matched to a gene: 13. The CDR3 has 16 residues.

Worth noting for this clonotype: An end of the junction differs from the germline gene, which may be a read error. CDR3 nucleotides: TGTGCCAGCAGCTTAATGTGGGCAGACACCGGGGAGCGGTTTTTT. Translating gives CASSLMWADTGERFF. The chain joins TRBV7-2 to TRBJ2-2, with D possibly matching TRBD2 (5 bases). The CDR3 loop spans 15 amino acids. Per germline, CDR1 SGHTA and CDR2 FQGNSA.

The gene calls are TRBV6-2 or TRBV6-3 and TRBJ2-7; D remains ambiguous. V was clipped by 7 bases and J by 4 bases, with 11 bases between them. Germline assignment: CDR1 MNHEY and CDR2 SVGEGT. The CDR3 totals 12 residues. The chain's CDR3 is CASTEKEYEQYF. CDR3 DNA sequence: TGTGCCAGCACCGAAAAAGAGTACGAGCAGTACTTC.

This clonotype was observed a handful of times. The chain has TRBV7-9 and TRBJ1-2; tentative D call: TRBD1 (5 bases). From germline, CDR1 is SEHNR and CDR2 FQNEAQ (reference sequence). V shed 7 bases and J shed 10 bases, with 22 bases lying between them. The CDR3 consists of 14 residues. As DNA, the CDR3 is TGTGCCAGCAACCCAGGGAGGGTTTTAAGCTACTACACCTTC. Its translation is CASNPGRVLSYYTF. Combining the CDR3 with reference TRBV7-9 and TRBJ1-2 gives the whole variable domain DTGVSQNPRHKITKRGQNVTFRCDPISEHNRLYWYRQTLGQGPEFLTYFQNEAQLEKSRLLSDRFSAERPKGSFSTLEIQRTEQGDSAMYLCASNPGRVLSYYTFGSGTRLTVV.

The count of this clonotype is one. The V call is TRBV7-2, the J call TRBJ1-1; D perhaps matches TRBD1 (5 bases). The V gene's germline CDR1 is SGHTA and CDR2 FQGNSA. The length of the CDR3 is 13 residues. V lost 3 bases to trimming and J lost 9 bases, with 14 bases between them. The CDR3 DNA reads TGTGCCAGCAGCTTCTCGACGGGACCTAAAGCTTTCTTT. Its protein product is CASSFSTGPKAFF. Looking up the rest from reference TRBV7-2 and TRBJ1-1 gives the full variable domain: GAGVSQSPSNKVTEKGKDVELRCDPISGHTALYWYRQSLGQGLEFLIYFQGNSAPDKSGLPSDRFSAERTGGSVSTLTIQRTQQEDSAVYLCASSFSTGPKAFFGQGTRLTVV.

The chain uses TRBV4-3 and TRBJ2-4, with D possibly TRBD1 on 6 matching bases. This CDR3 is 16 amino acids long. V shed 0 bases and J shed 10 bases, with 19 bases lying between them. CDR1 is LGHNA, CDR2 YSLEER, per germline. CDR3 protein: CASSQDRGFRWTIQYF. Here the CDR3 DNA reads TGCGCCAGCAGCCAAGACAGGGGTTTCCGTTGGACTATTCAGTACTTC.

This clonotype was detected many times. The V and J genes are TRBV24-1 and TRBJ2-6; possible D gene TRBD1, 5 bases. Per germline, CDR1 KGHDR and CDR2 SFDVKD. The V end was cut by 4 bases, the J end by 1 base, with 7 bases between. The CDR3 is 15 residues long. Here the CDR3 reads CATSDRQSGANVLTF. CDR3 bases: TGTGCCACCAGTGACCGACAGTCTGGGGCCAACGTCCTGACTTTC.

This clonotype was found a few times. Mismatch with germline at one junction end may stem from a read error. The V call is TRBV11-2, the J call TRBJ2-5, with a possible D match to TRBD1 (6 bases). The closer fit of TRBJ2-7 to the DNA end suggests the J call may be wrong. Germline V gives CDR1 SGHAT, CDR2 FQNNGV. The CDR3 length is 12 residues. CDR3: CTSSSGGGEQYF. The CDR3 DNA reads as TGTACCAGCAGCTCTGGGGGCGGCGAGCAGTACTTC.

J is TRBJ2-1 and V is TRBV5-1; D is perhaps TRBD1 (6 bases). From germline, CDR1 is SGHRS and CDR2 YFSETQ. The CDR3 loop spans 15 amino acids. Trimming pared 4 bases from V and 1 base from J, leaving 12 bases between. CDR3 region: CASSRVQGSYNEQFF. In DNA, the CDR3 is TGCGCCAGCAGCCGAGTTCAGGGGTCCTACAATGAGCAGTTCTTC.

This chain connects TRBV2 to TRBJ1-2; 7 positions match TRBD1. This CDR3 region has 10 residues. In germline, CDR1 is SNHLY, CDR2 FYNNEI. Trimming cost V 5 bases and J 13 bases; bases outside gene matches: 4. This CDR3 is CASSYGQATF. The CDR3 DNA follows: TGTGCCAGCAGTTATGGACAGGCCACCTTC.

This clonotype has ten or more counts. The chain is built from TRBV5-1 and TRBJ2-7, with 7 bases aligning to TRBD2. This CDR3 comprises 16 residues. Germline CDR1 is SGHRS and CDR2 is YFSETQ. V dropped 5 bases and J dropped 5; count of bases not matched to a gene: 16. Here the CDR3 DNA reads TGCGCCAGCAGTCTTGATACCACTAGCGTCTTGAACGAGCAGTACTTC. Residues: CASSLDTTSVLNEQYF.

This chain's CDR3 is CASSQDGPLDLENEKLFF. In nucleotides, the CDR3 is TGCGCCAGCAGCCAAGACGGGCCCCTAGACCTCGAGAATGAAAAACTGTTTTTT. V usage is TRBV4-3 and J usage is TRBJ1-4; no reliable D call. Germline values: CDR1 LGHNA, CDR2 YSLEER. This CDR3 spans 18 amino acids. V lost 0 bases and J lost 5, with 19 bases in between.

This clonotype was recorded a few times. The V gene is TRBV3-1, the J gene TRBJ1-1, with a possible D match to TRBD1 (6 bases). CDR3 length: 13 amino acids. Germline V gene lookup returns CDR1 LGHDT and CDR2 YNNKEL (reference sequence). V was pared by 6 bases and J by 4 bases, with 12 bases between. The CDR3 sequence: CASSRQVSTEAFF. CDR3 coding DNA: TGTGCCAGCAGTAGACAGGTGAGCACTGAAGCTTTCTTT.

This chain connects TRBV29-1 to TRBJ1-1; D gene uncertain. The CDR3 is 11 amino acids. Trimming stripped 5 bases from V and 8 bases from J, with 12 bases between. Germline-derived CDR1 and CDR2 are SQVTM and ANQGSEA. CDR3 amino acids: CSVFSMAEAFF. The CDR3 DNA follows: TGCAGCGTTTTTAGCATGGCCGAAGCTTTCTTT.

This chain connects TRBV25-1 to TRBJ2-7; the D is unclear. Trimming took 8 bases from V and 3 from J, leaving 23 bases between them. The germline CDR1 and CDR2 sequences are MGHDK and SYGVNS. This CDR3 contains 16 residues. The CDR3 coding sequence is TGTGCCAGCGACGGTCAAACCAAGCGCGGAAACTACGAGCAGTACTTC. This encodes CASDGQTKRGNYEQYF.

This clonotype was counted between two and nine times. The rearrangement uses TRBV20-1 and TRBJ2-5; 15 nucleotides match TRBD2. The CDR3 has 15 amino acids. V lost 1 base to trimming and J lost 5 bases; unmatched junction nucleotides: 2. Germline CDR1 and CDR2: DFQATT and SNEGSKA (reference sequence). The CDR3 spells CSARVGTSGGETQYF. Here the CDR3 DNA reads TGCAGTGCTAGAGTTGGGACTAGCGGGGGGGAGACCCAGTACTTC.

V usage is TRBV12-3 or TRBV12-4 and J usage is TRBJ1-5, with D uncertain. Trimming removed 2 bases at V and 6 bases at J, with 8 bases between. The CDR3 length is 13 residues. As DNA, the CDR3 is TGTGCCAGCAGTTTAAGTTCGTTTCAGCCCCAGCATTTT. Encoded protein: CASSLSSFQPQHF.

The chain has TRBV25-1 and TRBJ2-6; 8 nucleotides line up with TRBD1. The germline gives CDR1 MGHDK, CDR2 SYGVNS. CDR3 length: 18 residues. Losses at the gene ends were 6 bases for V and 1 base for J; bases not matched to a gene: 11. Here the CDR3 reads CASSARTGSASGANVLTF. The CDR3 DNA follows: TGTGCCAGCAGCGCCCGGACAGGGTCGGCATCTGGGGCCAACGTCCTGACTTTC.

V is TRBV4-3 and J is TRBJ2-4; D is unclear. The CDR3 spans 13 residues. Trimming shortened V by 0 bases and J by 5 bases, and 5 bases separated the two germline ends. Germline lookup yields CDR1 LGHNA and CDR2 YSLEER. The CDR3 loop is CASSQDLQNIQYF. CDR3 in DNA: TGCGCCAGCAGCCAAGATTTGCAAAACATTCAGTACTTC.

About this clonotype itself: Its ends do not fully match the called genes, so a read error is possible. The CDR3 is CVSSFQGDGYTF. In nucleotides, the CDR3 is TGTGTCAGCAGCTTCCAGGGGGATGGCTACACCTTC. V and J are TRBV7-6 and TRBJ1-2; 7 nucleotides agree with TRBD1. In germline, CDR1 is SGHVS, CDR2 FNYEAQ. The CDR3 is made up of 12 amino acids.

The chain is built from TRBV20-1 and TRBJ1-2, with D hard to call. This CDR3 region has 13 residues. Deletions cut 1 base from V and 4 bases from J, with 10 bases between. Germline CDR1 DFQATT, CDR2 SNEGSKA (reference sequence). For the CDR3, the DNA is TGCAGTGCTAGAGCTTCGAGGATCTATGGCTACACCTTC. This codes for CSARASRIYGYTF.

The chain combines TRBV10-3 with TRBJ2-7, with D unresolved. The CDR3 contains 13 residues. Trimming removed 6 bases at V and 3 bases at J, with 12 bases between. Germline CDR1 is ENHRY and CDR2 is SYGVKD. Written as DNA, the CDR3 is TGTGCCATCAGGGCGAGTTCGGACTACGAGCAGTACTTC. The encoded protein is CAIRASSDYEQYF.

The chain carries TRBV11-1 and TRBJ1-6, with 8 nucleotides matching TRBD1. Per the germline V gene, CDR1 is SGHAT and CDR2 is FQDESV (reference sequence). The CDR3 spans 17 residues. V lost 5 bases to trimming and J lost 1 base; unmatched junction nucleotides: 7. The CDR3 DNA sequence: TGTGCCAGCAGCAAGGACAGGGTTGGATCCTATAATTCACCCCTCCACTTT. Its translation: CASSKDRVGSYNSPLHF.

This clonotype was seen a handful of times. The CDR3 is CSVEDVGDLSYEQYF. The DNA of the CDR3 is TGCAGCGTTGAAGACGTGGGGGACCTTTCCTACGAGCAGTACTTC. The V call is TRBV29-1, the J call TRBJ2-7; D is possibly TRBD1 or TRBD2 (5 bases each). The length of the CDR3 is 15 residues. The ends were cut back, 0 bases at V and 1 base at J, with 13 bases in the middle. The V gene's germline CDR1 is SQVTM and CDR2 ANQGSEA.

This clonotype was detected a few times. The CDR3: CASSRVVRETQYF. CDR3 DNA: TGTGCCAGCAGCAGGGTAGTTCGGGAGACCCAGTACTTC. The chain is built from TRBV7-2 and TRBJ2-5; D gene ambiguous. Germline loops: CDR1 SGHTA, CDR2 FQGNSA. The V end was cut by 5 bases, the J end by 5 bases, with 12 bases between. The CDR3 length is 13 residues.

This clonotype was observed a few times. This could be a read error, since a much larger clone is one nucleotide away. The rearrangement links TRBV20-1 to TRBJ1-4; 7 bases map to TRBD1. The CDR3 runs 14 residues. Germline assignment: CDR1 DFQATT and CDR2 SNEGSKA (reference sequence). CDR3 in DNA: TGCAGTGCTGACCCGACAGGGAAAAATGAAAAACGGTTTTTT. It encodes CSADPTGKNEKRFF.

Only a few counts were recorded for this clonotype. The J gene is TRBJ2-3, the V gene TRBV15; TRBD2 agrees at 12 bases. J lost 0 bases, V lost 5 bases, and 18 bases had no gene match. The CDR3 is 21 amino acids. In germline, CDR1 is LNHNV, CDR2 YYDKDF (reference sequence). The CDR3 loop is CATSGWGPTSGGLYSTDTQYF. In DNA, the CDR3 is TGTGCCACCAGCGGATGGGGCCCTACTAGCGGGGGGCTCTACAGCACAGATACGCAGTATTTT.

This clonotype was seen only once. Only one base separates this from a far larger clonotype, so it likely reflects a read error. This chain joins TRBV7-3 and TRBJ1-5; 7 bases map to TRBD1. Germline V CDR1 and CDR2: SGHTA, FQGTGA. The length of the CDR3 is 14 residues. As DNA, the CDR3 is TGTGCCAGCAGCTTAACAGGGGGCAATCGGCCCCAGCATTTT. This translates into CASSLTGGNRPQHF.

This chain links TRBV12-3 or TRBV12-4 with TRBJ2-1; weak D call: TRBD1 (6 bases). The length of the CDR3 is 14 residues. V shed 7 bases and J shed 9 bases, with 19 bases lying between them. CDR3 sequence (DNA): TGTGCCAGCACCCCATCCGGGACAAAGGGTGAGCAGTTCTTC. Its protein product is CASTPSGTKGEQFF.